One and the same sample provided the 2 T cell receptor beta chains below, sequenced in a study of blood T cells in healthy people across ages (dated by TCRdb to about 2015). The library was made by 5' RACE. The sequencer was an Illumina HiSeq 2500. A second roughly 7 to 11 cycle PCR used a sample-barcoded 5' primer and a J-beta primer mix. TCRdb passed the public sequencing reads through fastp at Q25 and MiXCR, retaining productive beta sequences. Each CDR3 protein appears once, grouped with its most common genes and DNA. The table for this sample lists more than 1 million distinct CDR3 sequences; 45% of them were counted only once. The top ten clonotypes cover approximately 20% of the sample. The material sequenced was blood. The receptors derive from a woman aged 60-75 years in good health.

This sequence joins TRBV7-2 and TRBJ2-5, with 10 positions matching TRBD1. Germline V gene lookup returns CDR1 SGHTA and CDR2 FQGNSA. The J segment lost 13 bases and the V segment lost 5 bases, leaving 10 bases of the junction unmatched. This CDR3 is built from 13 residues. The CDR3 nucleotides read TGTGCCAGCAGCCGCCGGGACAGGGGTGAGCGGTACTTC. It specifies CASSRRDRGERYF.

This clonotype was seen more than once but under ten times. The CDR3: CASRHSTGVLNTEAFF. CDR3 DNA: TGTGCCAGCAGACATTCGACAGGGGTCTTGAACACTGAAGCTTTCTTT. This chain links TRBV6-5 with TRBJ1-1; 8 bases are a match to TRBD1. The V segment lost 6 bases and the J segment 0 bases; nucleotides outside the gene matches: 9. CDR3 length equals 16 residues. Per the germline V gene, CDR1 is MNHEY and CDR2 is SVGAGI.